This is a list of T cell receptor beta chains from one sample in a study of blood T cells in healthy people across ages. TCRdb re-called the 5' RACE reads with MiXCR, one entry per CDR3 protein. The sample has about 1.8 million distinct CDR3 sequences, 49% seen once. The sample consisted of blood. Every receptor here comes from a middle-aged woman in good health. Both conserved end residues are part of each CDR3. Fields, in order: clone size, J gene, D gene, V gene, CDR3 DNA, CDR3 protein. D genes are given only for firm matches. Size tells how often a clone was seen (once, few, many) or the class of an expanded clone, and some rows leave it out.

clone_size: few
j_call: TRBJ1-6
d_call: TRBD1
v_call: TRBV10-3
cdr3_nt: TGTGCCATCAGTGAATCAGGGGACAGGAATTCACCCCTCCACTTT
cdr3_aa: CAISESGDRNSPLHF

clone_size: few
j_call: TRBJ1-2
d_call: NA
v_call: TRBV10-3
cdr3_nt: TGTGCCATCAGTGAGTCACAGTATTCCACCTTC
cdr3_aa: CAISESQYSTF

clone_size: NA
j_call: TRBJ2-7
d_call: TRBD1
v_call: TRBV28
cdr3_nt: TGTGCCAGCAACCTTCGTCTGGGACAGAGCTCCTACGAGCAGTACTTC
cdr3_aa: CASNLRLGQSSYEQYF

clone_size: NA
j_call: TRBJ1-2
d_call: NA
v_call: TRBV7-9
cdr3_nt: TGTGCCAGCAGCTCCCGACTAGGTGGAGAAAAGACGAACTATGGCTACACCTTC
cdr3_aa: CASSSRLGGEKTNYGYTF

clone_size: NA
j_call: TRBJ1-6
d_call: NA
v_call: TRBV3-1
cdr3_nt: TGTGCCAGCAGCGTGGGGACCGGCGGGGGTAATTCACCCCTCCACTTT
cdr3_aa: CASSVGTGGGNSPLHF

clone_size: NA
j_call: TRBJ2-5
d_call: TRBD1
v_call: TRBV20-1
cdr3_nt: TGCAGTGGTACAGGGGCCGGGGAGACCCAGTACTTC
cdr3_aa: CSGTGAGETQYF

clone_size: once
j_call: TRBJ2-7
d_call: NA
v_call: TRBV28
cdr3_nt: TGTGCCAGCGTGGCGGCGAGCTCCTACGAGCAGTACTTC
cdr3_aa: CASVAASSYEQYF

clone_size: few
j_call: TRBJ2-5
d_call: TRBD1
v_call: TRBV13
cdr3_nt: TGTGCCAGCAGCTCCAGGACAGGGGCAGAGACCCAGTACTTC
cdr3_aa: CASSSRTGAETQYF

clone_size: NA
j_call: TRBJ2-3
d_call: NA
v_call: TRBV5-1
cdr3_nt: TGCGCCAGCAGCCCCAGTCTGGGGGTTTGGGCAGATACGCAGTATTTT
cdr3_aa: CASSPSLGVWADTQYF

clone_size: few
j_call: TRBJ2-1
d_call: NA
v_call: TRBV29-1
cdr3_nt: TGCAGCGTTGAAGGGGGGGTAACAGGATACAATGAGCAGTTCTTC
cdr3_aa: CSVEGGVTGYNEQFF

clone_size: NA
j_call: TRBJ2-7
d_call: NA
v_call: TRBV5-1
cdr3_nt: TGCGCCAGCAGCTTTGAGGGTATTGTATACGAGCAGTACTTC
cdr3_aa: CASSFEGIVYEQYF

clone_size: NA
j_call: TRBJ2-1
d_call: NA
v_call: TRBV15
cdr3_nt: TGTGCCACCAACCAAGGCAGGAGCTCCTACAATGAGCAGTTCTTC
cdr3_aa: CATNQGRSSYNEQFF

clone_size: NA
j_call: TRBJ1-5
d_call: TRBD1
v_call: TRBV6-5
cdr3_nt: TGTGCCAGCAGTTACACAGGGGATCAGCCCCAGCATTTT
cdr3_aa: CASSYTGDQPQHF

clone_size: few
j_call: TRBJ2-3
d_call: NA
v_call: TRBV9
cdr3_nt: TGTGCCAGCAGCGTAGTAGGCAGAGACACAGATACGCAGTATTTT
cdr3_aa: CASSVVGRDTDTQYF

clone_size: many
j_call: TRBJ2-5
d_call: TRBD2
v_call: TRBV12-3/TRBV12-4
cdr3_nt: TGTGCCAGCAGTCCTCTAGCGGGGGGCCTCCAAGAGACCCAGTACTTC
cdr3_aa: CASSPLAGGLQETQYF

clone_size: NA
j_call: TRBJ1-2
d_call: TRBD1
v_call: TRBV20-1
cdr3_nt: TGCAGTGCTAGTGGTTCTAAGGGACAGGCAAACTATGGCTACACCTTC
cdr3_aa: CSASGSKGQANYGYTF

clone_size: NA
j_call: TRBJ2-1
d_call: TRBD2
v_call: TRBV4-3
cdr3_nt: TGCGCCAGCAGCCAACTGGGAGGGGCCACCTCCTACAATGAGCAGTTCTTC
cdr3_aa: CASSQLGGATSYNEQFF

clone_size: NA
j_call: TRBJ2-5
d_call: TRBD1
v_call: TRBV6-2/TRBV6-3
cdr3_nt: TGTGCCAGTGTGAACAGGGGCCAAGAGACCCAGTACTTC
cdr3_aa: CASVNRGQETQYF

clone_size: NA
j_call: TRBJ2-2
d_call: TRBD2
v_call: TRBV11-2
cdr3_nt: TGTGCCAGCAGCCGACTAGCGGGAGACACCGGGGAGCTGTTTTTT
cdr3_aa: CASSRLAGDTGELFF

clone_size: few
j_call: TRBJ1-2
d_call: TRBD1
v_call: TRBV20-1
cdr3_nt: TGCAGGATATCGCGGGACAGGACCTCTAACTATGGCTACACCTTC
cdr3_aa: CRISRDRTSNYGYTF

clone_size: NA
j_call: TRBJ1-2
d_call: NA
v_call: TRBV10-3
cdr3_nt: TGTGCCATCAGTTCCTCCCTGGACGCTAACTATGGCTACACCTTC
cdr3_aa: CAISSSLDANYGYTF

clone_size: NA
j_call: TRBJ2-5
d_call: TRBD2
v_call: TRBV9
cdr3_nt: TGTGCCAGCAGCGAGGGACTAGCGGGGGGATCCCAAGAGACCCAGTACTTC
cdr3_aa: CASSEGLAGGSQETQYF

clone_size: few
j_call: TRBJ2-1
d_call: NA
v_call: TRBV7-9
cdr3_nt: TGTGCCAGCAGCTTTATCAGGGCAGGGTTCCCCTACAATGAGCAGTTCTTC
cdr3_aa: CASSFIRAGFPYNEQFF

clone_size: NA
j_call: TRBJ2-1
d_call: TRBD2
v_call: TRBV6-5
cdr3_nt: TGTGCCAGCAGTCGACTAGCCTCCAATGAGCAGTTCTTC
cdr3_aa: CASSRLASNEQFF

clone_size: NA
j_call: TRBJ1-2
d_call: NA
v_call: TRBV27
cdr3_nt: TGTGCCAGCAGTCAACACAGTGACTATGGCTACACCTTC
cdr3_aa: CASSQHSDYGYTF

clone_size: once
j_call: TRBJ2-1
d_call: NA
v_call: TRBV20-1
cdr3_nt: TGCAGTGCTAGACTAGCTTCGGGGGTATACAATGAGCAGTTCTTC
cdr3_aa: CSARLASGVYNEQFF

clone_size: NA
j_call: TRBJ2-3
d_call: TRBD2
v_call: TRBV11-2
cdr3_nt: TGTGCCAGCAGCGACATTAGCGGGGGGATCACAGATACGCAGTATTTT
cdr3_aa: CASSDISGGITDTQYF

clone_size: few
j_call: TRBJ2-5
d_call: NA
v_call: TRBV27
cdr3_nt: TGTGCCAGCGGTCAGGGGACAATTGCAGAGACCCAGTACTTC
cdr3_aa: CASGQGTIAETQYF

clone_size: NA
j_call: TRBJ1-2
d_call: NA
v_call: TRBV6-2/TRBV6-3
cdr3_nt: TGTGCCAGCAGTTACGAGGGGTATGACTACACCTTC
cdr3_aa: CASSYEGYDYTF

clone_size: NA
j_call: TRBJ1-2
d_call: NA
v_call: TRBV28
cdr3_nt: TGTGCCAGCGAAGGGAGTCACTATGGCTACACCTTC
cdr3_aa: CASEGSHYGYTF

clone_size: NA
j_call: TRBJ2-7
d_call: NA
v_call: TRBV6-6
cdr3_nt: TGTGCCAGCAGTTACGCAGGAGAGTACGAGCAGTACTTC
cdr3_aa: CASSYAGEYEQYF

clone_size: few
j_call: TRBJ1-1
d_call: NA
v_call: TRBV7-2
cdr3_nt: TGTGCCAGCAGCCAGAGCAGGGAAGCTTTCTTT
cdr3_aa: CASSQSREAFF

clone_size: few
j_call: TRBJ2-7
d_call: NA
v_call: TRBV5-1
cdr3_nt: TGCGCCAGCAGCTTATCGGGGAAAGGCAACGAGCAGTACTTC
cdr3_aa: CASSLSGKGNEQYF

clone_size: NA
j_call: TRBJ2-1
d_call: TRBD2
v_call: TRBV10-3
cdr3_nt: TGTGCCATCAGTGAGGGGACTAGCGGGGCGTATCGCTCCTACAATGAGCAGTTCTTC
cdr3_aa: CAISEGTSGAYRSYNEQFF

clone_size: NA
j_call: TRBJ2-3
d_call: NA
v_call: TRBV27
cdr3_nt: TGTGCCAGCACCAAAGTGGGGGAACGAGTCACAGATACGCAGTATTTT
cdr3_aa: CASTKVGERVTDTQYF

clone_size: NA
j_call: TRBJ2-7
d_call: NA
v_call: TRBV5-1
cdr3_nt: TGCGCCAGCAGCTTGGTGTCGGGGACCAACACCTACGAGCAGTACTTC
cdr3_aa: CASSLVSGTNTYEQYF

clone_size: once
j_call: TRBJ2-1
d_call: NA
v_call: TRBV2
cdr3_nt: TGTGCCAGCAGTGAAGCTCCCCGACGGGGCAATGAGCAGTTCTTC
cdr3_aa: CASSEAPRRGNEQFF

clone_size: few
j_call: TRBJ1-2
d_call: NA
v_call: TRBV11-2
cdr3_nt: TGTGCCAGCAGCCCAGCGGGGCAGGGCCGCTATGGCTACACCTTC
cdr3_aa: CASSPAGQGRYGYTF

clone_size: NA
j_call: TRBJ1-4
d_call: NA
v_call: TRBV14
cdr3_nt: TGTGCCAGCAGCCAAGATCTTTGGGGGCGAGGTGAAAAACTGTTTTTT
cdr3_aa: CASSQDLWGRGEKLFF

clone_size: NA
j_call: TRBJ2-7
d_call: NA
v_call: TRBV25-1
cdr3_nt: TGTGCCAGCAGTGATCGGAGGGGATCCTACGAGCAGTACTTC
cdr3_aa: CASSDRRGSYEQYF

clone_size: NA
j_call: TRBJ2-1
d_call: NA
v_call: TRBV28
cdr3_nt: TGTGCCAGCGGCACAAGAGGGGCCCCACGCAACAATGAGCAGTTCTTC
cdr3_aa: CASGTRGAPRNNEQFF

clone_size: once
j_call: TRBJ2-3
d_call: NA
v_call: TRBV7-3
cdr3_nt: TGTACCAGCAGCCCGGACAGACCCACAGATACGCAGTATTTT
cdr3_aa: CTSSPDRPTDTQYF

clone_size: few
j_call: TRBJ2-5
d_call: NA
v_call: TRBV11-2
cdr3_nt: TGTGCCAGCAGGTCCTTCCGCGGGGGCCTTTCCTACAATGAGCAGTACTTC
cdr3_aa: CASRSFRGGLSYNEQYF

clone_size: NA
j_call: TRBJ2-1
d_call: TRBD2
v_call: TRBV6-2/TRBV6-3
cdr3_nt: TGTGCCAGCAGTCAGCTAGCGGGGGGCAATGAGCAGTTCTTC
cdr3_aa: CASSQLAGGNEQFF

clone_size: NA
j_call: TRBJ2-7
d_call: TRBD2
v_call: TRBV7-9
cdr3_nt: TGTGCCAGCAGCTTAAATGGCGGGGGGAAGAATGAGCAGTACTTC
cdr3_aa: CASSLNGGGKNEQYF

clone_size: few
j_call: TRBJ2-7
d_call: TRBD2
v_call: TRBV6-1
cdr3_nt: TGTGCCACTACGGGACTAGCGGACTACGAGCAGTACTTC
cdr3_aa: CATTGLADYEQYF

clone_size: many
j_call: TRBJ2-1
d_call: NA
v_call: TRBV20-1
cdr3_nt: TGCAGTGCTAGCCATCCCTCAGGGGTTCCCCGAAATGAGCAGTTCTTC
cdr3_aa: CSASHPSGVPRNEQFF

clone_size: NA
j_call: TRBJ1-2
d_call: NA
v_call: TRBV10-3
cdr3_nt: TGTGCCATTAAGGAGGAGGCGAACTATGGCTACACCTTC
cdr3_aa: CAIKEEANYGYTF

clone_size: NA
j_call: TRBJ2-1
d_call: NA
v_call: TRBV7-8
cdr3_nt: TGTGCCAGCAGCTTAGTGGCCCAGAGCTCCTACAATGAGCAGTTCTTC
cdr3_aa: CASSLVAQSSYNEQFF

clone_size: few
j_call: TRBJ2-7
d_call: NA
v_call: TRBV5-1
cdr3_nt: TGCGCCAGCAGCGGAACGACTAGTATAAACGAGCAGTACTTC
cdr3_aa: CASSGTTSINEQYF

clone_size: NA
j_call: TRBJ2-1
d_call: TRBD1
v_call: TRBV4-3
cdr3_nt: TGCGCCAGCAGCCAAGGTTTCGAGGGGGCCGGGGAGCAGTTCTTC
cdr3_aa: CASSQGFEGAGEQFF

clone_size: many
j_call: TRBJ2-7
d_call: NA
v_call: TRBV13
cdr3_nt: TGTGCCAGCAGCTATCGATCCGGGGCCTACGAGCAGTACTTC
cdr3_aa: CASSYRSGAYEQYF